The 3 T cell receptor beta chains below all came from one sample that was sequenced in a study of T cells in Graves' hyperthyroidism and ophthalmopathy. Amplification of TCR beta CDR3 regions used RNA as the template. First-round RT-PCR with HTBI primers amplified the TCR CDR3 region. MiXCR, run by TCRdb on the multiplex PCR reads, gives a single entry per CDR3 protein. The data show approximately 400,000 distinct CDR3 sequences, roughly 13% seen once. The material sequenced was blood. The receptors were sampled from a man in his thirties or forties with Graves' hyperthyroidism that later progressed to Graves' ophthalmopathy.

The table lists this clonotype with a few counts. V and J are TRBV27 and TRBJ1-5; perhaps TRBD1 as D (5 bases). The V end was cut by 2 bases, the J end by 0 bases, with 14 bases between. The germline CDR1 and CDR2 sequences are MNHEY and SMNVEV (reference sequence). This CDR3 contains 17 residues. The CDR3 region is CASSLTGPVYSNQPQHF. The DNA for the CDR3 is TGTGCCAGCAGTTTAACAGGCCCAGTATATAGCAATCAGCCCCAGCATTTT.

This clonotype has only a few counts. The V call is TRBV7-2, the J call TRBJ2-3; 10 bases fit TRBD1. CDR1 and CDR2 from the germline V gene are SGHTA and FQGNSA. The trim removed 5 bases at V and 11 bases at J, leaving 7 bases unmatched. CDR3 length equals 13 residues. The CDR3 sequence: CASSRIRDRGQYF. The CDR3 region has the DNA TGTGCCAGCAGCAGAATCCGGGACAGGGGGCAGTATTTT.

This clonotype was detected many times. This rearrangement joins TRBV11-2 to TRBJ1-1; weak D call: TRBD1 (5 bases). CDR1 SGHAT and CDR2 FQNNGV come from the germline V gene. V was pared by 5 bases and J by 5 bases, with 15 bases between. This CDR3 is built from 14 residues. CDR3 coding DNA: TGTGCCAGCAGCCCCTCCGGGGCAGGTACTGAAGCTTTCTTT. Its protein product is CASSPSGAGTEAFF.